These 29 T cell receptor beta chains originate from one sample sequenced in a study of vaccination and CD4 T cells after COVID-19. The Oncomine TCR Beta short-read assay was what sequenced the DNA obtained from cultured CD4+ T cells. TCRdb recomputed calls from the PCR reads with MiXCR, one row per CDR3 protein. The sample yields some 17,000 distinct CDR3 sequences, 50% to 75% seen once. No antigen is known for these receptors. Treatment defined: 10-day PBMC culture with coronavirus spike peptide pools or control peptides (ViraFEST assay). Sequenced sample: CD4+ T cells from blood, cultured in vitro. The receptor source for this set is a human donor who had recovered from COVID-19.

CDR3 coding DNA: TGTGCCAGCAGTGAAGGACAGGGGTACAATGAGCAGTTCTTC. Translating gives CASSEGQGYNEQFF. The rearrangement links TRBV6-1 to TRBJ2-1, with 8 bases identical to TRBD1. Germline CDR1 is MNHNS and CDR2 is SASEGT. The CDR3 runs to 14 residues. J was trimmed by 4 bases and V by 1 base; bases with no gene match: 0.

The chain has TRBV12-3 or TRBV12-4 and TRBJ2-5; a possible D gene is TRBD1 (6 bases). V was cut by 8 bases and J by 5 bases, with 9 bases left in between. CDR3 length: 11 amino acids. CDR3 nucleotides: TGTGCCAGCTTAAGGGGGGAGACCCAGTACTTC. As protein: CASLRGETQYF.

This clonotype was detected a few times. This chain joins TRBV6-2 or TRBV6-3 and TRBJ1-5; 7 bases fit TRBD1. From germline, CDR1 is MNHEY and CDR2 SVGEGT. The CDR3 totals 14 residues. After removal of 5 bases from V and 2 bases from J, the junction contained 3 bases not matched to a gene. This CDR3 reads CASSGDSRNQPQHF. The DNA of the CDR3 is TGTGCCAGCAGTGGGGACAGCCGCAATCAGCCCCAGCATTTT.

The rearrangement uses TRBV7-3 and TRBJ1-1; D uncertain. V was clipped by 4 bases and J by 5 bases, with 11 bases between them. Germline CDR1 SGHTA, CDR2 FQGTGA. This CDR3 comprises 13 residues. This CDR3 reads CASSSNPGTEAFF. The CDR3 DNA follows: TGTGCCAGCAGCTCTAACCCTGGGACTGAAGCTTTCTTT.

A single count supports this clonotype. V gene TRBV20-1 combines with J gene TRBJ1-4; no reliable D call. Trimming cost V 6 bases and J 8 bases, with 16 bases left between them. The germline V gene encodes CDR1 DFQATT and CDR2 SNEGSKA (reference sequence). The CDR3 length is 13 residues. The CDR3 sequence is CSAGPHEGEKLFF. The CDR3 DNA follows: TGCAGTGCCGGGCCACATGAAGGGGAAAAACTGTTTTTT.

This clonotype was observed a handful of times. The rearrangement uses TRBV7-2 and TRBJ1-6; D uncertain. CDR1 and CDR2 (germline): SGHTA, FQGNSA. The CDR3 consists of 15 residues. Trimming cost V 1 base and J 7 bases, with 11 bases left between them. CDR3: CASSLEDPVNSPLHF. The DNA of the CDR3 is TGTGCCAGCAGCTTAGAGGATCCGGTAAATTCACCCCTCCACTTT.

This chain joins TRBV18 and TRBJ2-3; a possible D gene is TRBD1 (6 bases). CDR3 length: 13 amino acids. The germline V and J ends were trimmed by 8 bases and 2 bases, with 11 bases remaining between them. CDR1 KGHSH and CDR2 LQKENI come from the germline V gene. The CDR3 nucleotides read TGTGCCAGCGGACAGCGGTCCACAGATACGCAGTATTTT. It codes for CASGQRSTDTQYF.

This rearrangement joins TRBV6-2 or TRBV6-3 to TRBJ2-5; TRBD2 agrees at 7 bases. With 2 bases clipped from V and 2 bases from J, the junction kept 17 bases outside the gene matches. CDR3 length equals 19 residues. Germline CDR1 and CDR2: MNHEY and SVGEGT. The CDR3: CASSYPIPLLAPGQETQYF. CDR3 sequence (DNA): TGTGCCAGCAGTTACCCGATACCTCTACTAGCGCCGGGACAAGAGACCCAGTACTTC.

The chain recombines TRBV12-3 or TRBV12-4 with TRBJ1-2; 7 bases align to TRBD1. V lost 0 bases to trimming and J lost 4 bases; unmatched junction nucleotides: 14. The CDR3 spans 18 residues. Here the CDR3 DNA reads TGTGCCAGCAGTTTAGCGAGGGTGTCGGGACAGCACCCCTATGGCTACACCTTC. Protein sequence: CASSLARVSGQHPYGYTF.

The rearrangement uses TRBV12-3 or TRBV12-4 and TRBJ2-4; TRBD1 agrees at 9 bases. V shed 4 bases and J 5 bases; nucleotides not matched to a gene: 12. The CDR3 has 17 residues. The CDR3 DNA sequence: TGTGCCAGCAGTTCACGGACAGGGGCGTATTTGGAAAACATTCAGTACTTC. Translated, it gives CASSSRTGAYLENIQYF.

The J gene is TRBJ2-1, the V gene TRBV6-1, with a weak D call TRBD1 (6 bases). With 6 bases removed from V and 0 bases from J, the gap between germline ends came to 9 bases. The CDR3 covers 14 residues. CDR1 MNHNS and CDR2 SASEGT come from the germline V gene. CDR3 in DNA: TGTGCCAGCAGACGGACAGCCTCCTACAATGAGCAGTTCTTC. Its protein product is CASRRTASYNEQFF.

This clonotype was seen more than once but under ten times. The CDR3 DNA sequence: TGTGCCAGCAGTGATACGGGAGCGCAGTTCTTC. As protein: CASSDTGAQFF. The chain employs TRBV6-1 and TRBJ2-1; perhaps TRBD2 as D (6 bases). Germline CDR1 MNHNS, CDR2 SASEGT. The CDR3 covers 11 residues. V was cut by 3 bases and J by 12 bases, with 9 bases left in between.

This clonotype was counted between two and nine times. The V gene is TRBV6-5, the J gene TRBJ1-2; TRBD1 agrees at 7 bases. With 2 bases clipped from V and 5 bases from J, the junction kept 2 bases outside the gene matches. In germline, CDR1 is MNHEY, CDR2 SVGAGI. The CDR3 spans 13 residues. CDR3 residues: CASSYPQGYGYTF. The CDR3 DNA reads TGTGCCAGCAGTTACCCACAGGGGTATGGCTACACCTTC.

This clonotype has just a few counts. The rearrangement joins TRBV15 to TRBJ1-2, with D perhaps matching TRBD1 (6 bases). Trimming cost V 0 bases and J 2 bases, with 10 bases left between them. CDR3 length: 15 residues. Germline V gives CDR1 LNHNV, CDR2 YYDKDF (reference sequence). The CDR3 loop is CATSRDRGINYGYTF. CDR3 in DNA: TGTGCCACCAGCAGAGACAGGGGTATCAACTATGGCTACACCTTC.

V gene TRBV6-1 combines with J gene TRBJ1-5; 7 bases map to TRBD1. Germline loops: CDR1 MNHNS, CDR2 SASEGT. Trimming cost V 4 bases and J 6 bases; bases outside gene matches: 9. The CDR3 totals 15 residues. The CDR3 coding sequence is TGTGCCAGCAGTGGACAGGGTGGTGGTAGTCAGCCCCAGCATTTT. It specifies CASSGQGGGSQPQHF.

CDR3 loop: CSARGDRGGEKLFF. CDR3 bases: TGCAGTGCTAGAGGGGACAGGGGGGGTGAAAAACTGTTTTTT. The chain couples TRBV20-1 to TRBJ1-4; 11 nucleotides align to TRBD1. The CDR3 has 14 amino acids. Germline CDR1 reads DFQATT; CDR2 reads SNEGSKA (reference sequence). V shed 1 base and J 7 bases; nucleotides not matched to a gene: 2.

The chain uses TRBV2 and TRBJ1-2; tentative D call: TRBD1 (5 bases). Per germline, CDR1 SNHLY and CDR2 FYNNEI. This CDR3 contains 14 residues. The ends were cut back, 7 bases at V and 5 bases at J, with 17 bases in the middle. Here the CDR3 reads CASKFQGSRYGYTF. The CDR3 nucleotides are TGTGCCAGCAAGTTTCAGGGTTCGAGGTATGGCTACACCTTC.

This clonotype was counted a few times. The V gene is TRBV15, the J gene TRBJ1-2; D is unresolved. This CDR3 has 13 residues. The V gene's germline CDR1 is LNHNV and CDR2 YYDKDF (reference sequence). With 3 bases removed from V and 8 bases from J, the gap between germline ends came to 13 bases. DNA of the CDR3: TGTGCCACCAGCAGTGGAACCTTAGGAGGCTACACCTTC. Protein: CATSSGTLGGYTF.

This sequence joins TRBV7-6 and TRBJ1-4; 7 bases line up with TRBD1. After removal of 4 bases from V and 3 bases from J, the junction contained 2 bases not matched to a gene. This CDR3 has 14 amino acids. The V gene's germline CDR1 is SGHVS and CDR2 FNYEAQ. The chain's CDR3 is CASSSTGSNEKLFF. Written as DNA, the CDR3 is TGTGCCAGCAGCTCGACAGGGTCTAATGAAAAACTGTTTTTT.

This clonotype was counted a few times. The J gene is TRBJ2-5, the V gene TRBV7-9, with 8 bases lining up with TRBD1. V dropped 2 bases and J dropped 5; count of bases not matched to a gene: 7. This CDR3 is 15 amino acids long. Germline CDR1 reads SEHNR; CDR2 reads FQNEAQ (reference sequence). The CDR3 here is CASSLWQGAQETQYF. CDR3 sequence (DNA): TGTGCCAGCAGCTTATGGCAGGGGGCGCAGGAGACCCAGTACTTC.

The gene calls are TRBV20-1 and TRBJ2-7; TRBD1 matches at 10 bases. From germline, CDR1 is DFQATT and CDR2 SNEGSKA (reference sequence). The J segment lost 4 bases and the V segment lost 6 bases, leaving 12 bases of the junction unmatched. The CDR3 sequence is 15 residues long. This CDR3 is CSAQTPGQGLYEQYF. DNA for the CDR3: TGCAGTGCCCAGACTCCGGGACAGGGGTTGTACGAGCAGTACTTC.

This rearrangement joins TRBV20-1 to TRBJ2-2; D is uncertain. This CDR3 is 14 amino acids long. V lost 0 bases to trimming and J lost 1 base, with 6 bases between them. Germline V lookup: CDR1 DFQATT, CDR2 SNEGSKA (reference sequence). The CDR3 loop reads CSAREFGNTGELFF. CDR3 in DNA: TGCAGTGCTAGAGAGTTCGGGAACACCGGGGAGCTGTTTTTT.

The chain links TRBV15 to TRBJ1-3; possibly TRBD1 for D (6 bases). The CDR3 spans 14 residues. The V gene lost 6 bases and the J gene lost 1 base, with 10 bases spanning the gap. Per the germline V gene, CDR1 is LNHNV and CDR2 is YYDKDF (reference sequence). The CDR3 sequence: CATSNRVSGNTIYF. CDR3 DNA: TGTGCCACCAGTAACAGGGTTTCTGGAAACACCATATATTTT.

The genes are TRBV18 and TRBJ1-2, with unresolved D. The CDR3 sequence is 15 residues long. Germline V CDR1 and CDR2: KGHSH, LQKENI. Trimming took off 3 bases at V and 2 bases at J, with 13 bases between the two ends. The CDR3: CASSPSSTANYGYTF. In nucleotides, the CDR3 is TGTGCCAGCTCACCTTCTAGCACAGCGAACTATGGCTACACCTTC.

The chain combines TRBV7-9 with TRBJ2-7; maybe TRBD1 (6 bases). V was cut by 5 bases and J by 4 bases, with 18 bases left in between. Germline V gene data show CDR1 as SEHNR and CDR2 as FQNEAQ (reference sequence). This CDR3 region has 15 residues. For the CDR3, the DNA is TGTGCCAGCAGCCACACCGACAGGTTAAATTACGAGCAGTACTTC. Encoded protein: CASSHTDRLNYEQYF. Full variable domain (rest looked up from reference TRBV7-9 and TRBJ2-7): DTGVSQNPRHKITKRGQNVTFRCDPISEHNRLYWYRQTLGQGPEFLTYFQNEAQLEKSRLLSDRFSAERPKGSFSTLEIQRTEQGDSAMYLCASSHTDRLNYEQYFGPGTRLTVT.

This clonotype was counted a few times. The J gene is TRBJ2-2, the V gene TRBV20-1, with 11 bases that match TRBD2. CDR3 length: 16 residues. Trimming cost V 2 bases and J 0 bases; bases outside gene matches: 2. The germline V gene encodes CDR1 DFQATT and CDR2 SNEGSKA (reference sequence). This CDR3 reads CSARRLAGTNTGELFF. In DNA form, the CDR3 reads TGCAGTGCTAGACGACTAGCGGGGACGAACACCGGGGAGCTGTTTTTT.

The CDR3 here is CASSSIDRAGGLETQYF. In DNA, the CDR3 is TGTGCCAGCAGTTCGATCGACAGGGCGGGCGGATTAGAGACCCAGTACTTC. The V and J genes are TRBV6-2 or TRBV6-3 and TRBJ2-5; the match to TRBD1 covers 7 bases. Trimming at V came to 4 bases and at J to 4 bases, leaving 15 bases not matched to a gene. The germline V gene has CDR1 MNHEY and CDR2 SVGEGT. This CDR3 comprises 17 residues.

This clonotype showed up just a few times. V usage is TRBV7-2 and J usage is TRBJ2-2; D not resolved. Germline lookup yields CDR1 SGHTA and CDR2 FQGNSA. With 6 bases removed from V and 8 bases from J, the gap between germline ends came to 13 bases. This CDR3 contains 13 residues. CDR3 nucleotides: TGTGCCAGCAGTCTGTGGAGTTCTGGGGAGCTGTTTTTT. It translates to CASSLWSSGELFF.

This clonotype showed up just a few times. The chain recombines TRBV2 with TRBJ2-3; D possibly uses TRBD1 or TRBD2 (5 bases each). Trimming pared 0 bases from V and 4 bases from J, leaving 17 bases between. The CDR3 extends over 17 amino acids. CDR1 SNHLY and CDR2 FYNNEI come from the germline V gene. The CDR3 DNA is TGTGCCAGCAGTGAAGCGCTTACGGGGCGAGGCGCAGATACGCAGTATTTT. This sequence encodes CASSEALTGRGADTQYF.